Given below is one T cell receptor (beta chain) in context. Its antigen remains unknown. These data belong to a study of a mutant IDH1 vaccine in newly diagnosed glioma. Overall study: The first vaccination came 4-6 weeks after radiotherapy alone, or with temozolomide cycles. Pretreatment consisted of radiotherapy, temozolomide, or both, with most receiving both. Whole-study findings and limits: Pseudoprogression seemed unrelated to changes in top peripheral T cell clonotypes.

Trimming left V 6 bases short and J 7 bases short, with 10 bases between. Germline-derived CDR1 and CDR2 are LNHNV and YYDKDF (reference sequence). The CDR3 loop spans 13 amino acids. Time point here: week 11, during vaccination. In every dose of vaccine, 300 ug of mutant IDH1 20-mer peptide was given alongside topical imiquimod. Some clones are missing from TCRdb's copy, which holds only in-frame ones; the method was immunoSEQ multiplex PCR. The data contain fewer than 35,000 clones, 75% to 85% of them seen just once; the ten biggest clones take up more than 20%. The TCR was taken from a man aged 30-40 years with glioma. Sample: PBMCs, taken from a glioma patient whose treatment included an IDH1 peptide vaccine. The chain carries TRBV15 and TRBJ1-6, with D possibly being TRBD1 (5 bases). The DNA for the CDR3 is TGTGCCACCAGGGACACCGTCAATTCACCCCTCCACTTT. Translation gives CATRDTVNSPLHF.